The 10 T cell receptor beta chains presented below share a single source sample, sequenced in a study of tumor and adjacent non-tumor tissue in lung cancer. No cell sorting was done before RNA was extracted from the tissue. The library came from three nested PCR rounds adapted from ARM-PCR protocols. TCRdb re-analysed the multiplex PCR reads in MiXCR, keeping a single row per CDR3 protein. The sample includes roughly 93,000 distinct CDR3 sequences, roughly 66% of them seen just once. Sequencing input: lung tumor tissue. All receptors come from a man in his 60s with non-small cell lung cancer.

This clonotype has only a few counts. CDR3 bases: TGTGCCAGCAGCTTTCCCGGACAGACGAACACTGAAGCTTTCTTT. Translating it yields CASSFPGQTNTEAFF. This rearrangement joins TRBV7-9 to TRBJ1-1, with D tentatively TRBD1 (6 bases). This CDR3 has 15 residues. The V gene lost 3 bases and the J gene lost 1 base, with 12 bases spanning the gap. Germline loops: CDR1 SEHNR, CDR2 FQNEAQ (reference sequence).

DNA for the CDR3: TGCAGCGTTGAAGAGTCTGTTGACGAGCAGTACTTC. The encoded protein is CSVEESVDEQYF. V gene TRBV29-1 combines with J gene TRBJ2-7; D not resolved. V dropped 0 bases and J dropped 5 bases, with 8 bases sitting between them. Germline CDR1 SQVTM, CDR2 ANQGSEA. The CDR3 extends over 12 amino acids.

V gene TRBV6-2 or TRBV6-3 combines with J gene TRBJ2-2, with 10 bases identical to TRBD2. CDR1 MNHEY and CDR2 SVGEGT come from the germline V gene. With 5 bases clipped from V and 6 bases from J, the junction kept 18 bases outside the gene matches. This CDR3 is 19 amino acids long. The CDR3 bases are TGTGCCAGCAGTACAACTACAGGGAGGCTAGCGGGAGACGCCGGGGAGCTGTTTTTT. Translating gives CASSTTTGRLAGDAGELFF.

This clonotype was seen a few times. This CDR3 reads CASSFRQGASTEAFF. The CDR3 coding sequence is TGTGCCAGCAGCTTCCGACAGGGGGCAAGCACTGAAGCTTTCTTT. The chain uses TRBV21-1 and TRBJ1-1; TRBD1, the table's D call, was not compared with the DNA. TRBV21-1 is designated a pseudogene. The CDR3 contains 15 residues.

This clonotype appeared a single time. One end of the junction is discordant with germline, which a read error may explain. The chain uses TRBV12-3 or TRBV12-4 and TRBJ2-7; TRBD2 agrees at 9 bases. CDR3 size: 15 residues. CDR3 in amino acids: CASSLGVAGADEQYF. The CDR3 DNA reads as TGTGCCAGTAGTTTAGGGGTAGCGGGAGCCGACGAGCAGTACTTC.

There are many counts of this clonotype. Being one base from a much bigger clone, this may be a read error. This rearrangement joins TRBV11-3 to TRBJ1-1; a possible D gene is TRBD1 (5 bases). Germline assignment: CDR1 SGHNT and CDR2 YENEEA. The CDR3 contains 12 residues. This CDR3 is CASSFGGTGAFF. CDR3 sequence (DNA): TGTGCCAGCAGCTTCGGGGGGACTGGAGCTTTCTTT.

Details on this clonotype: This may come from a read error, since a much larger clone is one base off. This chain's CDR3 is CVSSPPAGQAFF. The CDR3 coding sequence is TGTGTCAGCAGCCCCCCGGCAGGGCAAGCTTTCTTT. The chain uses TRBV13 and TRBJ1-1; the D gene is possibly TRBD1 (5 bases). Germline values: CDR1 PRHDT, CDR2 FYEKMQ (reference sequence). The CDR3 loop spans 12 amino acids.

Notes on this clonotype: The junction shows a germline mismatch at one end, possibly a read error. In nucleotides, the CDR3 is TGTGCCAACAGTCTCGGGACAGAGAATCAACCCCAGCATTTT. Amino acid sequence: CANSLGTENQPQHF. The gene calls are TRBV12-3 or TRBV12-4 and TRBJ1-5; 7 bases line up with TRBD1. CDR3 length: 14 amino acids.

The table lists this clonotype with a few counts. The J gene is TRBJ2-5, the V gene TRBV7-9; 9 bases match TRBD1. CDR1 and CDR2 from the germline V gene are SEHNR and FQNEAQ (reference sequence). Trimming at V came to 0 bases and at J to 5 bases, leaving 4 bases not matched to a gene. The CDR3 is made up of 15 amino acids. The CDR3 loop is CASSLAKQGAETQYF. In DNA, the CDR3 is TGTGCCAGCAGCTTAGCGAAACAGGGGGCGGAGACCCAGTACTTC.

The chain carries TRBV29-1 and TRBJ2-3; a weak D match, TRBD2 (6 bases). The CDR3 contains 15 residues. Looked up from germline, CDR1 is SQVTM and CDR2 is ANQGSEA. Trimming removed 8 bases from V and 2 bases from J, with 20 bases in between. CDR3 in amino acids: CSIVGGGDTTDTQYF. In nucleotides, the CDR3 is TGCAGCATTGTTGGCGGCGGGGATACCACAGATACGCAGTATTTT.